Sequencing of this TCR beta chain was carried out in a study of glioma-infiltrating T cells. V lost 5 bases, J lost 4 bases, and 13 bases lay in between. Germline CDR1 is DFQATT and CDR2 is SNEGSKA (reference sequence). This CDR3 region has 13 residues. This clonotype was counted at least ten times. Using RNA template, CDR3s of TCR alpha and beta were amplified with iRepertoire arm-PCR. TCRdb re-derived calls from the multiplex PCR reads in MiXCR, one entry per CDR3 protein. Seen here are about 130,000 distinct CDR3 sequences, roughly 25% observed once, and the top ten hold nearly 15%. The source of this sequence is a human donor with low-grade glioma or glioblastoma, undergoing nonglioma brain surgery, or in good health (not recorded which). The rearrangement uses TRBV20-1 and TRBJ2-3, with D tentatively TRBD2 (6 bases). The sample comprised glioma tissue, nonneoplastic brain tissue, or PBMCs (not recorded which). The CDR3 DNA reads TGCAGTGCTGAACGACTAGTAGCAGATACGCAGTATTTT. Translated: CSAERLVADTQYF.